The 16 T cell receptor beta chains below all came from one sample that was sequenced in a study of shared clonotypes between healthy human individuals. The method was immunoSEQ multiplex PCR; TCRdb's version includes in-frame clones alone and lacks a portion of them. The sample includes 2 million to 2.5 million clones, 95% of them seen just once. Sequenced sample: naive CD4+ T cells sorted from blood. Noted subset: CD45RA+ positively selected. The receptors come from a young man in good health.

This clone occurred once. J is TRBJ1-1 and V is TRBV19, with D maybe TRBD1 (6 bases). This CDR3 has 14 amino acids. Per germline, CDR1 LNHDA and CDR2 SQIVND (reference sequence). Trimming removed 4 bases at V and 5 bases at J, with 14 bases between. Here the CDR3 DNA reads TGTGCCAGTAGTAATGGGGGCTTATGGACTGAAGCTTTCTTT. This codes for CASSNGGLWTEAFF.

The chain joins TRBV6-1 to TRBJ1-3; D perhaps matches TRBD1 (5 bases). Per the germline V gene, CDR1 is MNHNS and CDR2 is SASEGT. Trimming removed 8 bases at V and 0 bases at J, with 11 bases between. The CDR3 spans 14 residues. The CDR3 is CASGGRHSGNTIYF. The CDR3 DNA sequence: TGTGCCAGCGGGGGACGGCACTCTGGAAACACCATATATTTT.

The chain couples TRBV4-1 to TRBJ1-6, with D possibly matching TRBD1 (5 bases). The germline V and J ends were trimmed by 1 base and 5 bases, with 9 bases remaining between them. The CDR3 extends over 15 amino acids. Germline V gene lookup returns CDR1 MGHRA and CDR2 YSYEKL. The CDR3 region is CASSQVRGNNSPLHF. The CDR3 DNA is TGCGCCAGCAGCCAAGTCCGGGGGAATAATTCACCCCTCCACTTT.

The chain recombines TRBV10-1 with TRBJ1-1, with TRBD1 identical over 7 bases. V was pared by 10 bases and J by 0 bases, with 5 bases of the junction left unmatched. The V gene's germline CDR1 is WNHNN and CDR2 SYGVQD (reference sequence). The CDR3 loop spans 13 amino acids. This chain's CDR3 is CATRDRLNTEAFF. The CDR3 nucleotides read TGCGCCACCAGGGACAGATTGAACACTGAAGCTTTCTTT.

The CDR3: CAITAGGATDTQYF. The CDR3 DNA reads TGTGCCATCACAGCGGGAGGAGCAACAGATACGCAGTATTTT. The J gene is TRBJ2-3, the V gene TRBV10-3, with TRBD2 matching over 9 bases. The CDR3 covers 14 residues. Per the germline V gene, CDR1 is ENHRY and CDR2 is SYGVKD. J was trimmed by 3 bases and V by 7 bases; bases with no gene match: 5.

This clone was observed once. The V gene is TRBV7-9, the J gene TRBJ2-7; 7 nucleotides agree with TRBD2. CDR1 and CDR2 from the germline V gene are SEHNR and FQNEAQ (reference sequence). The CDR3 covers 15 residues. After removal of 3 bases from V and 4 bases from J, the junction contained 9 bases not matched to a gene. This chain's CDR3 is CASSFSAGVSYEQYF. The CDR3 region has the DNA TGTGCCAGCAGCTTTTCTGCGGGAGTTAGTTACGAGCAGTACTTC. Full variable domain (missing parts from reference TRBV7-9 and TRBJ2-7): DTGVSQNPRHKITKRGQNVTFRCDPISEHNRLYWYRQTLGQGPEFLTYFQNEAQLEKSRLLSDRFSAERPKGSFSTLEIQRTEQGDSAMYLCASSFSAGVSYEQYFGPGTRLTVT.

In its sample, this clone was seen once. This chain connects TRBV27 to TRBJ2-7; D perhaps matches TRBD1 (5 bases). Germline loops: CDR1 MNHEY, CDR2 SMNVEV (reference sequence). The germline V and J ends were trimmed by 2 bases and 0 bases, with 14 bases remaining between them. The CDR3 is 16 amino acids. CDR3 protein: CASSLTRTSSSYEQYF. CDR3 nucleotide sequence: TGTGCCAGCAGTTTAACCCGGACATCTTCCTCCTACGAGCAGTACTTC.

V and J are TRBV27 and TRBJ2-1; D may be TRBD1 or TRBD2 (5 bases each). The CDR3 has 17 amino acids. V lost 5 bases, J lost 0 bases, and 17 bases lay in between. CDR1 is MNHEY, CDR2 SMNVEV, per germline (reference sequence). The CDR3, as DNA: TGTGCCAGCAGTATAATAAGAGGGGCGAGCTCCTACAATGAGCAGTTCTTC. It codes for CASSIIRGASSYNEQFF.

CDR3 protein: CASSLRDSDGYTF. CDR3 nucleotides: TGTGCCAGCAGCCTTCGGGACAGTGATGGCTACACCTTC. V gene TRBV7-9 combines with J gene TRBJ1-2; 7 nucleotides match TRBD1. V shed 5 bases and J 6 bases; nucleotides not matched to a gene: 6. The germline V gene encodes CDR1 SEHNR and CDR2 FQNEAQ (reference sequence). There are 13 residues in the CDR3.

The V gene is TRBV19, the J gene TRBJ2-1; D uncertain. Germline lookup yields CDR1 LNHDA and CDR2 SQIVND (reference sequence). Trimming pared 4 bases from V and 6 bases from J, leaving 10 bases between. This CDR3 contains 13 residues. CDR3: CASSSPWSNEQFF. Here the CDR3 DNA reads TGTGCCAGTAGTAGTCCCTGGAGCAATGAGCAGTTCTTC.

V is TRBV5-1 and J is TRBJ1-3; D gene uncertain. Germline CDR1 reads SGHRS; CDR2 reads YFSETQ. CDR3 length: 15 residues. V dropped 0 bases and J dropped 2 bases, with 9 bases sitting between them. CDR3 sequence: CASSLAGEPGNTIYF. DNA of the CDR3: TGCGCCAGCAGCTTGGCCGGTGAACCTGGAAACACCATATATTTT.

DNA for the CDR3: TGTGCCAGCAGTTTATCGCGGATCTCTGGAAACACCATATATTTT. Translation: CASSLSRISGNTIYF. V gene TRBV28 combines with J gene TRBJ1-3; D remains ambiguous. Trimming removed 1 base at V and 0 bases at J, with 7 bases between. Germline lookup yields CDR1 MDHEN and CDR2 SYDVKM. CDR3 length: 15 residues.

This chain uses TRBV5-6 with TRBJ1-6; D remains unclear. Germline V gene sequence: CDR1 SGHDT, CDR2 YYEEEE. CDR3 length equals 17 residues. Deletions cut 4 bases from V and 0 bases from J, with 14 bases between. The CDR3 loop reads CASSPFSQSSYNSPLHF. The CDR3 nucleotides read TGTGCCAGCAGCCCCTTCAGCCAAAGCTCCTATAATTCACCCCTCCACTTT.

This sequence joins TRBV6-1 and TRBJ2-7, with a tentative D call TRBD1 (6 bases). This CDR3 is 14 amino acids long. The V end lost 7 bases, the J end lost 3 bases, and 16 bases lay between the germline ends. Germline lookup yields CDR1 MNHNS and CDR2 SASEGT. In nucleotides, the CDR3 is TGTGCCAGCATTAAGCCAACAGGGAACTACGAGCAGTACTTC. Its protein product is CASIKPTGNYEQYF.

This rearrangement joins TRBV27 to TRBJ2-1, with TRBD2 identical over 11 bases. Germline CDR1 and CDR2: MNHEY and SMNVEV (reference sequence). V lost 6 bases to trimming and J lost 3 bases; unmatched junction nucleotides: 10. The CDR3 runs 17 residues. The CDR3: CASRPLLAGGFYNEQFF. CDR3 nucleotide sequence: TGTGCCAGCAGACCGCTTCTAGCGGGAGGTTTCTACAATGAGCAGTTCTTC.

This chain connects TRBV2 to TRBJ2-7; D uncertain. Germline CDR1 is SNHLY and CDR2 is FYNNEI. The CDR3 runs to 14 residues. Deletions cut 1 base from V and 6 bases from J, with 13 bases between. The CDR3 DNA is TGTGCCAGCAGTGAAGGGACCTTGCTACGCGAGCAGTACTTC. It codes for CASSEGTLLREQYF.